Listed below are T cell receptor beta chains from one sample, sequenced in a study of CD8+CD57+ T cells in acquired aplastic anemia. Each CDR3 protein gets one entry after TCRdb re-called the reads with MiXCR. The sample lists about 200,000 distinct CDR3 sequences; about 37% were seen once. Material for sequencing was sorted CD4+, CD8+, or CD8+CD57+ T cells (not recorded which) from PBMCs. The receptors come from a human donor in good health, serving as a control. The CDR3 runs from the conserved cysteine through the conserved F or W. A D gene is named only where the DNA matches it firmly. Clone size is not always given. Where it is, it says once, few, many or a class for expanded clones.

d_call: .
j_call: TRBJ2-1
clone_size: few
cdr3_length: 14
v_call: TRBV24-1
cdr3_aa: CATSDFEAYNEQFF
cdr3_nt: TGTGCCACCAGTGATTTTGAAGCGTACAATGAGCAGTTCTTC

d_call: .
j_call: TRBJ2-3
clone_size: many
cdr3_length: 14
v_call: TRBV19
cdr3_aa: CASSTPFGADTQYF
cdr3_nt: TGTGCCAGTAGTACCCCTTTCGGTGCAGATACGCAGTATTTT

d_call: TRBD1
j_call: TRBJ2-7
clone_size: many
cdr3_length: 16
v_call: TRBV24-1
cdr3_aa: CATTGQGAPSIYEQYF
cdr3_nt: TGTGCCACCACGGGACAGGGGGCGCCGTCAATCTACGAGCAGTACTTC

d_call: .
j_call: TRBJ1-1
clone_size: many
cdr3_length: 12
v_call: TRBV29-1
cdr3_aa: CSVVEGSIGAFF
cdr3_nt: TGCAGCGTTGTGGAGGGATCTATTGGAGCTTTCTTT

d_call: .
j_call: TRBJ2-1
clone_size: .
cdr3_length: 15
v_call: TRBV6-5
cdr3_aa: CASGSQEYSYNEQFF
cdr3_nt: TGTGCCAGCGGTTCGCAGGAGTACTCCTACAATGAGCAGTTCTTC

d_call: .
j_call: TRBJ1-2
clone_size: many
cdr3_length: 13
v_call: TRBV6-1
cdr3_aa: CASILGWARGYTF
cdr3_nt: TGTGCCAGCATCTTGGGGTGGGCTCGTGGCTACACCTTC

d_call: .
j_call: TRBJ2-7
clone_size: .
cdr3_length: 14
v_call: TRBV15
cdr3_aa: CATTSLRGAYEQYF
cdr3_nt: TGTGCCACCACCTCTTTGAGGGGAGCCTACGAGCAGTACTTC

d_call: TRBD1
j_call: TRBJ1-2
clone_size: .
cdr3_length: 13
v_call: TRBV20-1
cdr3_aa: CSASGTGESGYTF
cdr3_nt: TGCAGTGCTTCCGGGACAGGGGAAAGTGGCTACACCTTC

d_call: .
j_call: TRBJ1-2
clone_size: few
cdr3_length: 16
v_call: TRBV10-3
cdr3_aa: CAISDRQSLTNYGYTF
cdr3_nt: TGTGCCATCAGTGATCGGCAGAGTCTCACTAACTATGGCTACACCTTC

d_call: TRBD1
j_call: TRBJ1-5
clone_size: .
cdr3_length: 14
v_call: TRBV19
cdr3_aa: CASILRTGDQPQHF
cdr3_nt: TGTGCCAGTATTCTCAGAACAGGGGATCAGCCCCAGCATTTT

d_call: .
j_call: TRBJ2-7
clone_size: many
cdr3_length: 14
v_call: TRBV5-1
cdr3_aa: CASSVLPQGYEQYF
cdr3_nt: TGCGCCAGCAGCGTCTTACCCCAGGGTTACGAGCAGTACTTC

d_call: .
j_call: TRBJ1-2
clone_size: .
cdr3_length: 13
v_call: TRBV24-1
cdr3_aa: CATSDFGFYGYTF
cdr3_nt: TGTGCCACCAGTGATTTTGGCTTCTATGGCTACACCTTC

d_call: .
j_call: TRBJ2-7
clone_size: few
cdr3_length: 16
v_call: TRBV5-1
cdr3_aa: CASRLNPDYLLYEQYF
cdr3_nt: TGCGCCAGCAGACTAAACCCGGACTACCTTCTCTACGAGCAGTACTTC

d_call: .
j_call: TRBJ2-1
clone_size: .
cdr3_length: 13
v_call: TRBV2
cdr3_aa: CASSERQPNEQFF
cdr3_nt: TGTGCCAGCAGTGAAAGACAGCCCAATGAGCAGTTCTTC

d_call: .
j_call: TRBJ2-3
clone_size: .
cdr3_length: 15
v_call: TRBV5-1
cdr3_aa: CASSIDYPGTDTQYF
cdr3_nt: TGCGCCAGCAGCATCGACTATCCGGGCACAGATACGCAGTATTTT

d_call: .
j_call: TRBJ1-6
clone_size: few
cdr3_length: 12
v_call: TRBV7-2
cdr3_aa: CASSAINSPLHF
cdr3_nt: TGTGCCAGCAGCGCGATTAATTCACCCCTCCACTTT

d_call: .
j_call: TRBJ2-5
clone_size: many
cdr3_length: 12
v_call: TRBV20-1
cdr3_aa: CSARAGEETQYF
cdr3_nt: TGCAGTGCTAGAGCGGGAGAAGAGACCCAGTACTTC

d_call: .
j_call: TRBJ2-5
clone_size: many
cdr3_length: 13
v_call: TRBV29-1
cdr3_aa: CSALFNLGETQYF
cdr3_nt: TGCAGCGCTTTATTTAATCTCGGTGAGACCCAGTACTTC

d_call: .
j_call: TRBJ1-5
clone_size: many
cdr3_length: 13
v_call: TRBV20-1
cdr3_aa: CSARDGEGQPQHF
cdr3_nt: TGCAGTGCTAGAGATGGGGAGGGACAGCCCCAGCATTTT

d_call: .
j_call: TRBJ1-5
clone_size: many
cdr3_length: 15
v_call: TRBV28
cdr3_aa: CASSLGTTGNQPQHF
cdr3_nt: TGTGCCAGCAGTTTAGGGACAACGGGCAATCAGCCCCAGCATTTT

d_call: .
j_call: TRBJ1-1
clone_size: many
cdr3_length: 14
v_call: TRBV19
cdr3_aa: CASSSGVLRTEAFF
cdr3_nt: TGTGCCAGTAGTAGTGGGGTGTTGCGCACTGAAGCTTTCTTT

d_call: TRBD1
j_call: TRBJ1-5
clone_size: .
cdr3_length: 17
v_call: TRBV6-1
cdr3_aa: CASSMRQGARVDQPQHF
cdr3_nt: TGTGCCAGCAGTATGAGACAGGGGGCGCGTGTGGATCAGCCCCAGCATTTT

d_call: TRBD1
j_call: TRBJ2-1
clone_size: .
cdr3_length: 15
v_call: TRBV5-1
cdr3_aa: CASSLAGQGGNEQFF
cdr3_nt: TGCGCCAGCAGCTTGGCGGGACAGGGTGGTAATGAGCAGTTCTTC

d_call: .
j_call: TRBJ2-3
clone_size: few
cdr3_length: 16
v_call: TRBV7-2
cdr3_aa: CASSLGYGGFIDTQYF
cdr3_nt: TGTGCCAGCAGCTTAGGCTATGGGGGCTTTATAGATACGCAGTATTTT

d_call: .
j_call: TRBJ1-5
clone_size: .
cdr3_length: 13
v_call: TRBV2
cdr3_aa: CASSAYSNQPQHF
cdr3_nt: TGTGCCAGCAGTGCTTATAGCAATCAGCCCCAGCATTTT

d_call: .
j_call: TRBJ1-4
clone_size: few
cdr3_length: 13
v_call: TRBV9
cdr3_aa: CASSVDQNEKLFF
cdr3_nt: TGTGCCAGCAGCGTAGATCAAAATGAAAAACTGTTTTTT

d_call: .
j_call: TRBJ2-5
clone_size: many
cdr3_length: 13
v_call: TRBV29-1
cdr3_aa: CSVERPSQETQYF
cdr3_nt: TGCAGCGTTGAGAGGCCGAGCCAAGAGACCCAGTACTTC

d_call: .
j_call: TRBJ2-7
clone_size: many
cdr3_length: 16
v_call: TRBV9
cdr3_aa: CASSVAQGAGPNEQYF
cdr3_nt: TGTGCCAGCAGCGTAGCCCAAGGGGCAGGTCCTAACGAGCAGTACTTC

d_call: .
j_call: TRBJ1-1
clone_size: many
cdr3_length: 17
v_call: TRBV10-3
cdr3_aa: CAISERSRTTLNTEAFF
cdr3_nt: TGTGCCATCAGTGAGCGATCCAGGACTACTTTGAACACTGAAGCTTTCTTT

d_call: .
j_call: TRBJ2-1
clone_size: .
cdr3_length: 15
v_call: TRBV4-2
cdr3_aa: CASSPNLAVGDGQFF
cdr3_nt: TGTGCCAGCAGCCCAAACCTAGCCGTCGGGGACGGGCAGTTCTTC

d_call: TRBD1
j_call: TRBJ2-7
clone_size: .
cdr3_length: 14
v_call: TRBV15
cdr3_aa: CATSRYGTANEQYF
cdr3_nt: TGTGCCACCAGCAGATACGGGACAGCGAACGAGCAGTACTTC

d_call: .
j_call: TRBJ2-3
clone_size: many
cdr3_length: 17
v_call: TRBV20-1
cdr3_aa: CSATILPTLTDTDTQYF
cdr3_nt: TGCAGTGCTACCATACTTCCGACCCTCACCGACACAGATACGCAGTATTTT

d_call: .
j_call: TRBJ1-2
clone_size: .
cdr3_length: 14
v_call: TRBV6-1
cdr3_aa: CASSEIRGLAGYTF
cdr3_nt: TGTGCCAGCAGTGAGATTCGGGGGCTGGCGGGCTACACCTTC

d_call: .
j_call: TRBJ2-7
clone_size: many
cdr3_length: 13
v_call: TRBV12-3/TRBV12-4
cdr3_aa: CASSPPEAYEQYF
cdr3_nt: TGTGCCAGCAGTCCGCCTGAGGCCTACGAGCAGTACTTC

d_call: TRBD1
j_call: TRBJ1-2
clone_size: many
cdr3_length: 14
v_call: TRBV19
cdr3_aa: CASRTGGSVGGYTF
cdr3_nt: TGTGCCAGTAGGACAGGGGGCTCGGTTGGTGGCTACACCTTC

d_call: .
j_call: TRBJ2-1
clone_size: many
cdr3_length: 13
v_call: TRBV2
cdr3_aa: CASSGTPYNEQFF
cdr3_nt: TGTGCCAGCTCTGGGACACCTTACAATGAGCAGTTCTTC

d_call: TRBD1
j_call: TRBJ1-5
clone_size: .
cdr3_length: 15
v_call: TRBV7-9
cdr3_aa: CASSGGQGRYQPQHF
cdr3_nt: TGTGCCAGCAGCGGGGGACAGGGGAGGTATCAGCCCCAGCATTTT

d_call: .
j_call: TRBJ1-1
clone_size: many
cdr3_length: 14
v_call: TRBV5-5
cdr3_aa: CASSYTALNTEAFF
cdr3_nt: TGTGCCAGCAGCTACACAGCTTTGAACACTGAAGCTTTCTTT

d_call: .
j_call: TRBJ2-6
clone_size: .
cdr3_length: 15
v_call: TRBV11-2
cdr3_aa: CASSLDRAGANVLTF
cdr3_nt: TGTGCCAGCAGCTTAGATCGGGCTGGGGCCAACGTCCTGACTTTC

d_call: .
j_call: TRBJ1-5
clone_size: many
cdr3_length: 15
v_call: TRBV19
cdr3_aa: CASRPGTFSNQPQHF
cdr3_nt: TGTGCCAGTAGACCAGGGACATTCTCCAATCAGCCCCAGCATTTT

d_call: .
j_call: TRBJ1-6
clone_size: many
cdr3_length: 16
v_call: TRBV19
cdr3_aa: CASSEDRTPLNSPLHF
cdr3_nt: TGTGCCAGTAGTGAAGACCGGACCCCTCTAAATTCACCCCTCCACTTT

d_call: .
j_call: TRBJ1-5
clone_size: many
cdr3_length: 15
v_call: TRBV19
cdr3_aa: CASSIILNSNQPQHF
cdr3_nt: TGTGCCAGTAGTATTATTCTGAATAGCAATCAGCCCCAGCATTTT

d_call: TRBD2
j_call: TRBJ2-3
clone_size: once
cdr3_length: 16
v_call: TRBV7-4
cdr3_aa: CASSVVPGLGRDTQYF
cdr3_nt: TGTGCCAGCAGCGTAGTTCCGGGACTAGGCCGCGATACGCAGTATTTT

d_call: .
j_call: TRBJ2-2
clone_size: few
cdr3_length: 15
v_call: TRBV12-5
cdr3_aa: CASGLVLVGVGELFF
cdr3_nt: TGTGCTAGTGGTTTGGTACTCGTGGGGGTCGGGGAGCTGTTTTTT

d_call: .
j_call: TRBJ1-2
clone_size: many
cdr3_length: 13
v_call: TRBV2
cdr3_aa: CASSEAVNYGYTF
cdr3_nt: TGTGCCAGCAGTGAAGCAGTAAACTATGGCTACACCTTC

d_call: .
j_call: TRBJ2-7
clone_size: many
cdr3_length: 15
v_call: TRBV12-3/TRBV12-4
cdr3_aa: CASSFGPGANYEQYF
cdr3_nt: TGTGCCAGCAGTTTCGGTCCGGGGGCGAACTACGAGCAGTACTTC

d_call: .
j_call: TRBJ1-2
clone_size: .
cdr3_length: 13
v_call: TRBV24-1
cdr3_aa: CATSDPDGYGYTF
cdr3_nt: TGTGCCACCAGTGACCCGGACGGCTATGGCTACACCTTC

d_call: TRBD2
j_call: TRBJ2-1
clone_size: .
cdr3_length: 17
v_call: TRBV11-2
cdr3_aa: CASRNGMTSGGLNEQFF
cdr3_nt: TGTGCCAGCAGGAACGGAATGACTAGCGGGGGACTCAATGAGCAGTTCTTC

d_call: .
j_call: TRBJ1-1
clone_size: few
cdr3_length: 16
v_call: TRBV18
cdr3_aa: CASSPLTWVLNTEAFF
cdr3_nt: TGTGCCAGCTCACCCTTGACGTGGGTACTGAACACTGAAGCTTTCTTT

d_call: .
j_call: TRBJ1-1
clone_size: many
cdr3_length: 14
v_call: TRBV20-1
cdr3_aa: CSAVRRGVNTEAFF
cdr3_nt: TGCAGTGCTGTCCGAAGGGGGGTAAACACTGAAGCTTTCTTT

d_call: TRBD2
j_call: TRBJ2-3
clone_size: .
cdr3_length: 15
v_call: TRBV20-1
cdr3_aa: CSARVLAGRTDTQYF
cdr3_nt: TGCAGTGCTAGAGTACTAGCGGGGCGCACAGATACGCAGTATTTT

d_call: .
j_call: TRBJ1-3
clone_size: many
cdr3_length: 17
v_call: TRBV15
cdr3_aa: CATSRGQGSVSGNTIYF
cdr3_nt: TGTGCCACCAGCAGAGGGCAGGGATCCGTCTCTGGAAACACCATATATTTT

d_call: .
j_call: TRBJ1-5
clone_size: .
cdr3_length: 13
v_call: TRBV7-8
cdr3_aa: CASSRTYNQPQHF
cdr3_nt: TGTGCCAGCAGCCGAACCTACAATCAGCCCCAGCATTTT